This entry concerns a single T cell receptor (beta chain). Its antigen is undetermined. TCRdb redid the calling of the 5' RACE reads with MiXCR, one entry per CDR3 protein. The sample consists of approximately 600,000 distinct CDR3 sequences, roughly 6.6% of them appearing once. This sample is part of a study of identical twins. General study findings and limits: Out-of-frame TCR alpha sharing observed in monozygotic twins exceeded model estimates. Researchers reported weaker excess twin sharing in beta out-of-frame sequences.

The germline V gene has CDR1 SGHNT and CDR2 YENEEA. V lost 4 bases and J lost 3; bases outside the gene matches: 10. The CDR3 consists of 16 residues. The sample was also linked to a second study, of yellow fever vaccine responses in identical twins. That paper states: The T cell response to vaccination in identical twins was reportedly partly convergent and partly personalized.

The sequence derives from a woman between 18 and 30 years old in good health. The genes are TRBV11-3 and TRBJ2-5; TRBD2 agrees at 8 bases. The sequenced sample was PBMCs. The DNA for the CDR3 is TGTGCCAGCAGCTCCGAGGGGGGAGCGGGAGAAGAGACCCAGTACTTC. Its translation: CASSSEGGAGEETQYF.